Each of the 32 T cell receptor beta chains below was sequenced from the same sample in a study of T cells in localized non-small cell lung cancer (dated by TCRdb to 2020 to 2022). Libraries were prepared through the immunoSEQ multiplex PCR assay. Drawn from immuneACCESS, this table holds only the in-frame rearrangements with V and J called that TCRdb kept. Clones are partly lost; checked studies trace under half to an unresolved V gene and leave the rest unexplained. In this sample the table shows almost 30,000 clones, around 89% of which occur a single time. The ten largest clones capture 10% to 15% of the sample. Sequenced material: peripheral blood, taken before any cancer treatment. All receptors come from a female donor older than 55 with stage III squamous cell lung carcinoma.

The genes are TRBV7-2 and TRBJ1-2, with 11 nucleotides matching TRBD1. V was pared by 0 bases and J by 8 bases, with 5 bases of the junction left unmatched. The germline CDR1 and CDR2 sequences are SGHTA and FQGNSA. This CDR3 comprises 15 residues. The CDR3 DNA is TGTGCCAGCAGCTTAGCCGGACAGGGGGCGGTGGGCTACACCTTC. Its protein is CASSLAGQGAVGYTF.

This sequence joins TRBV19 and TRBJ2-7; D may be TRBD1 (5 bases). Germline V gene data show CDR1 as LNHDA and CDR2 as SQIVND (reference sequence). The CDR3 length is 14 residues. V was pared by 3 bases and J by 1 base, with 10 bases between. Here the CDR3 reads CASSMTATSYEQYF. The CDR3 region has the DNA TGTGCCAGTAGTATGACAGCAACGTCCTACGAGCAGTACTTC.

This chain joins TRBV28 and TRBJ1-4; 7 bases line up with TRBD1. The germline V gene has CDR1 MDHEN and CDR2 SYDVKM. With 8 bases clipped from V and 7 bases from J, the junction kept 7 bases outside the gene matches. The CDR3 covers 13 residues. CDR3 DNA sequence: TGTGCCAGCCACGGGACAGAGAGTGAAAAACTGTTTTTT. Its protein is CASHGTESEKLFF.

This chain joins TRBV6-6 and TRBJ2-3; no clear D. In germline, CDR1 is MNHNY, CDR2 SVGAGI (reference sequence). CDR3 length: 12 residues. The V end was cut by 7 bases, the J end by 3 bases, with 8 bases between. The CDR3 DNA sequence: TGTGCCAGCATGTGGGGAACAGATACGCAGTATTTT. This gives the protein CASMWGTDTQYF.

Of note for this clone: Relative to the germline gene, one junction end is altered; a read error may explain this. The V gene is TRBV2, the J gene TRBJ2-6; tentative D call: TRBD2 (6 bases). This CDR3 has 14 amino acids. CDR1 is SNHLY, CDR2 FYNNEI, per germline. CDR3 bases: TGTGCCAGCAGGGAGGGATTCAGAGTCAACGTCCTGGCTTTC. Translating it yields CASREGFRVNVLAF.

On this clone: Germline is not matched at one junction end, which may reflect a read error. The chain joins TRBV6-5 to TRBJ2-7, with 10 bases aligning to TRBD2. The CDR3 contains 16 residues. Germline V gives CDR1 MNHEY, CDR2 SVGAGI. CDR3 nucleotides: TGTGCCAGCAGTAACTCAGCGGGAGGGCCCATATACGAGCAGTACTTC. It encodes CASSNSAGGPIYEQYF.

A few counts support this clone. This rearrangement joins TRBV5-4 to TRBJ1-2, with unresolved D. V lost 0 bases and J 2 bases, leaving 5 bases between the germline ends. This CDR3 has 13 residues. Germline V lookup: CDR1 SGHNT, CDR2 YYREEE (reference sequence). For the CDR3, the DNA is TGTGCCAGCAGCTTGGATCCGAACTATGGCTACACCTTC. This translates into CASSLDPNYGYTF.

The chain combines TRBV4-3 with TRBJ1-2; D is undetermined. The CDR3 runs to 13 residues. Trimming shortened V by 0 bases and J by 6 bases, and 8 bases separated the two germline ends. Germline lookup yields CDR1 LGHNA and CDR2 YSLEER. CDR3 loop: CASSQEDQDGYTF. DNA of the CDR3: TGCGCCAGCAGCCAAGAAGATCAGGATGGCTACACCTTC.

V gene TRBV4-3 combines with J gene TRBJ2-5; 10 nucleotides agree with TRBD2. The length of the CDR3 is 16 residues. Germline loops: CDR1 LGHNA, CDR2 YSLEER. V shed 4 bases and J 2 bases; nucleotides not matched to a gene: 7. The CDR3 sequence: CASSRQASGGQETQYF. CDR3 sequence (DNA): TGCGCCAGCAGCCGGCAGGCTAGCGGGGGACAAGAGACCCAGTACTTC.

The V call is TRBV6-6, the J call TRBJ1-5; D remains ambiguous. The length of the CDR3 is 14 residues. Germline V gives CDR1 MNHNY, CDR2 SVGAGI (reference sequence). V lost 5 bases, J lost 2 bases, and 10 bases lay in between. CDR3 amino acids: CASSGKVGNQPQHF. CDR3 DNA: TGTGCCAGCAGTGGGAAAGTGGGCAATCAGCCCCAGCATTTT.

In its sample, this clone was seen once. J is TRBJ1-1 and V is TRBV28, with TRBD1 as a possible D gene (6 bases). CDR3 size: 15 residues. The V gene lost 5 bases and the J gene lost 11 bases, with 24 bases spanning the gap. Germline assignment: CDR1 MDHEN and CDR2 SYDVKM. CDR3: CASSQGGGSPPLAFF. The CDR3 nucleotides read TGTGCCAGCAGTCAAGGGGGGGGATCTCCCCCCCTGGCTTTCTTT.

Only one count was recorded for this clone. The CDR3 DNA is TGTGCCAGCAGTCCATCTTATATGTGGTCTAATGAGCAGTTCTTC. Translating it yields CASSPSYMWSNEQFF. The chain recombines TRBV5-6 with TRBJ2-1; D not resolved. The ends were cut back, 5 bases at V and 7 bases at J, with 19 bases in the middle. In germline, CDR1 is SGHDT, CDR2 YYEEEE. The CDR3 totals 15 residues.

This chain uses TRBV18 with TRBJ2-7, with D perhaps assigned TRBD1 or TRBD2 (5 bases each). The CDR3 is 13 residues long. V lost 5 bases, J lost 6 bases, and 14 bases lay in between. Germline loops: CDR1 KGHSH, CDR2 LQKENI. Here the CDR3 reads CASSGNQGREQYF. The CDR3 DNA reads as TGTGCCAGCTCAGGTAACCAGGGACGCGAGCAGTACTTC.

This chain connects TRBV18 to TRBJ2-3, with 7 bases identical to TRBD2. The CDR3 length is 13 residues. From germline, CDR1 is KGHSH and CDR2 LQKENI. After removal of 1 base from V and 5 bases from J, the junction contained 0 bases not matched to a gene. The CDR3 loop reads CASSPRGGDTQYF. In DNA, the CDR3 is TGTGCCAGCTCACCACGGGGGGGAGATACGCAGTATTTT. Full variable domain (remainder filled in from reference TRBV18 and TRBJ2-3): NAGVMQNPRHLVRRRGQEARLRCSPMKGHSHVYWYRQLPEEGLKFMVYLQKENIIDESGMPKERFSAEFPKEGPSILRIQQVVRGDSAAYFCASSPRGGDTQYFGPGTRLTVL.

The chain couples TRBV28 to TRBJ1-5; D is ambiguous. V lost 3 bases and J lost 0, with 9 bases in between. Per germline, CDR1 MDHEN and CDR2 SYDVKM. This CDR3 is 15 amino acids long. The CDR3 sequence: CASSFAGSSNQPQHF. CDR3 bases: TGTGCCAGCAGTTTCGCCGGTAGTAGCAATCAGCCCCAGCATTTT.

The chain uses TRBV11-2 and TRBJ1-4, with a tentative D call TRBD1 (6 bases). This CDR3 is 14 amino acids long. Trimming pared 4 bases from V and 7 bases from J, leaving 13 bases between. The germline V gene has CDR1 SGHAT and CDR2 FQNNGV. CDR3 loop: CASSSTGSSEKLFF. CDR3 bases: TGTGCCAGCAGCTCCACAGGGAGTAGTGAAAAACTGTTTTTT. Filled out from reference TRBV11-2 and TRBJ1-4, the complete variable domain reads EAGVAQSPRYKIIEKRQSVAFWCNPISGHATLYWYQQILGQGPKLLIQFQNNGVVDDSQLPKDRFSAERLKGVDSTLKIQPAKLEDSAVYLCASSSTGSSEKLFFGSGTQLSVL.

The chain is built from TRBV5-1 and TRBJ2-3; 8 bases are a match to TRBD2. J lost 3 bases, V lost 0 bases, and 6 bases had no gene match. CDR1 is SGHRS and CDR2 is YFSETQ in the germline V gene. The CDR3 is 16 amino acids. CDR3 region: CASSLAGGLVTDTQYF. In nucleotides, the CDR3 is TGCGCCAGCAGCTTGGCCGGGGGACTAGTAACAGATACGCAGTATTTT.

The sample holds one count of this clone. The rearrangement joins TRBV28 to TRBJ1-5; TRBD1 agrees at 7 bases. This CDR3 comprises 17 residues. From germline, CDR1 is MDHEN and CDR2 SYDVKM. The V segment lost 2 bases and the J segment 2 bases; nucleotides outside the gene matches: 9. As DNA, the CDR3 is TGTGCCAGCAGTTTAGGGGCCAGGGGGTTTCGCAATCAGCCCCAGCATTTT. Protein product: CASSLGARGFRNQPQHF.

This rearrangement joins TRBV7-9 to TRBJ2-3; 9 positions agree with TRBD2. In germline, CDR1 is SEHNR, CDR2 FQNEAQ (reference sequence). The trim removed 3 bases at V and 3 bases at J, leaving 1 base unmatched. The CDR3 runs to 14 residues. The CDR3 nucleotides are TGTGCCAGCAGCTTGGCGGGGGGGACAGATACGCAGTATTTT. This gives the protein CASSLAGGTDTQYF. The complete variable domain, with remaining parts taken from reference TRBV7-9 and TRBJ2-3, reads DTGVSQNPRHKITKRGQNVTFRCDPISEHNRLYWYRQTLGQGPEFLTYFQNEAQLEKSRLLSDRFSAERPKGSFSTLEIQRTEQGDSAMYLCASSLAGGTDTQYFGPGTRLTVL.

This rearrangement joins TRBV19 to TRBJ2-7; TRBD1 aligns across 8 bases. The CDR3 extends over 13 amino acids. Looked up from germline, CDR1 is LNHDA and CDR2 is SQIVND (reference sequence). Trimming removed 9 bases from V and 4 bases from J; junction bases left unmatched: 8. CDR3 coding DNA: TGTGCCAGCAGCAAGGACAGGGAGTACGAGCAGTACTTC. This translates into CASSKDREYEQYF.

The chain recombines TRBV7-8 with TRBJ1-4; D possibly corresponds to TRBD1 (5 bases). Germline assignment: CDR1 SGHVS and CDR2 FQNEAQ. Trimming cost V 2 bases and J 0 bases, with 10 bases left between them. CDR3 length: 16 amino acids. CDR3 nucleotide sequence: TGTGCCAGCAGCTTAAGGGGTAGCACAACTAATGAAAAACTGTTTTTT. Translation gives CASSLRGSTTNEKLFF.

This clone is deemed medium-sized. The chain couples TRBV10-1 to TRBJ1-5; the D is unclear. Between the trimmed V and J ends, which lost 2 bases and 3 bases, there was a span of 2 bases. Germline V lookup: CDR1 WNHNN, CDR2 SYGVQD (reference sequence). The CDR3 consists of 12 residues. The CDR3 sequence: CASSENNQPQHF. The CDR3 nucleotides are TGCGCCAGCAGTGAGAACAATCAGCCCCAGCATTTT.

The chain links TRBV28 to TRBJ2-7, with 10 nucleotides matching TRBD1. Germline CDR1 reads MDHEN; CDR2 reads SYDVKM. The trim removed 7 bases at V and 2 bases at J, leaving 8 bases unmatched. The CDR3 loop spans 15 amino acids. Here the CDR3 reads CASTLGQGHTYEQYF. The DNA for the CDR3 is TGTGCCAGCACCCTGGGACAGGGGCACACCTACGAGCAGTACTTC.

The chain recombines TRBV12-5 with TRBJ2-7; 10 bases are shared with TRBD1. This CDR3 has 16 amino acids. With 4 bases clipped from V and 3 bases from J, the junction kept 9 bases outside the gene matches. Germline-derived CDR1 and CDR2 are LGHNT and FRNRAP. CDR3: CASGSSVGTGDYEQYF. The CDR3 coding sequence is TGTGCTAGTGGTTCGTCAGTTGGGACAGGGGACTACGAGCAGTACTTC.

DNA of the CDR3: TGTGCCAGCAGCTTAGGGGACAGTTACGAGCAGTACTTC. Protein: CASSLGDSYEQYF. The chain recombines TRBV7-9 with TRBJ2-7; 7 bases line up with TRBD1. Trimming removed 1 base from V and 4 bases from J; junction bases left unmatched: 1. Per the germline V gene, CDR1 is SEHNR and CDR2 is FQNEAQ (reference sequence). This CDR3 has 13 amino acids.

A single count supports this clone. The chain employs TRBV7-2 and TRBJ2-3, with D possibly being TRBD2 (5 bases). The V gene's germline CDR1 is SGHTA and CDR2 FQGNSA. The CDR3 spans 14 residues. The V gene lost 5 bases and the J gene lost 3 bases, with 12 bases spanning the gap. As DNA, the CDR3 is TGTGCCAGCAGCCTCGGGGTTCCGACAGATACGCAGTATTTT. This gives the protein CASSLGVPTDTQYF.

The chain carries TRBV21-1 and TRBJ2-1; TRBD2, the table's D call, was not compared with the DNA. TRBV21-1 is listed as a pseudogene. CDR3 size: 15 residues. The CDR3 spells CASSKRGGPCNEQFF. CDR3 coding DNA: TGTGCCAGCAGCAAGCGGGGGGGCCCCTGCAATGAGCAGTTCTTC.

The chain couples TRBV2 to TRBJ2-7; possibly TRBD1 or TRBD2 for D (7 bases each). The V gene's germline CDR1 is SNHLY and CDR2 FYNNEI. The CDR3 length is 14 residues. V was shortened by 4 bases and J by 4 bases, with 14 bases between the two germline ends. DNA of the CDR3: TGTGCCAGCAGTGGGGGAGGGGGCAGGTACGAGCAGTACTTC. It encodes CASSGGGGRYEQYF.

The genes are TRBV5-5 and TRBJ1-2; possibly TRBD1 for D (5 bases). V was trimmed by 0 bases and J by 2 bases, leaving 8 bases between them. Germline CDR1 and CDR2: SGHKS and YYEKEE (reference sequence). The CDR3 spans 14 residues. The CDR3 spells CASSLEAGNYGYTF. The CDR3 DNA sequence: TGTGCCAGCAGCTTGGAGGCAGGGAACTATGGCTACACCTTC.

This clone was detected only a few times. The chain recombines TRBV28 with TRBJ1-1; TRBD1 agrees at 8 bases. The CDR3 sequence is 17 residues long. Looked up from germline, CDR1 is MDHEN and CDR2 is SYDVKM. V was clipped by 4 bases and J by 10 bases; unmatched bases: 20. CDR3 residues: CASSSPYGTGSPERAFF. DNA for the CDR3: TGTGCCAGCAGTTCCCCTTATGGGACAGGATCTCCGGAAAGAGCTTTCTTT.

V gene TRBV18 combines with J gene TRBJ2-1; 11 bases are a match to TRBD2. Trimming took 5 bases from V and 4 from J; bases not matched to a gene: 4. This CDR3 is built from 15 residues. Germline CDR1 is KGHSH and CDR2 is LQKENI. The CDR3 spells CASSSGLAAYNEQFF. In DNA form, the CDR3 reads TGTGCCAGCTCATCGGGACTAGCGGCTTACAATGAGCAGTTCTTC.

This sequence joins TRBV19 and TRBJ1-4, with 9 bases that match TRBD1. Trimming removed 9 bases from V and 7 bases from J; junction bases left unmatched: 6. Germline CDR1 LNHDA, CDR2 SQIVND (reference sequence). CDR3 length: 13 amino acids. CDR3 in amino acids: CASAGTGIEKLFF. CDR3 in DNA: TGTGCCAGCGCCGGGACAGGGATTGAAAAACTGTTTTTT.